The 5 T cell receptor beta chains below all came from one sample that was sequenced in a study of long-term antiretroviral therapy in people with HIV. Sequencing relied on immunoSEQ assay v3.0, run at survey level. Method: immunoSEQ multiplex PCR; TCRdb's copy keeps in-frame clones and lacks some. The table shows around 28,000 clones, with 80% to 90% occurring only once. This specimen was unsorted PBMCs, taken 1.8 years after starting antiretroviral therapy. The receptors shown here come from a woman aged 18-29 years with HIV.

The chain joins TRBV5-4 to TRBJ2-2, with D possibly TRBD1 on 6 matching bases. V lost 3 bases and J 3 bases, leaving 15 bases between the germline ends. Germline CDR1 SGHNT, CDR2 YYREEE (reference sequence). This CDR3 comprises 16 residues. The CDR3 DNA reads as TGTGCCAGCAGCTCGCCTGTAAGGGGGTACACCGGGGAGCTGTTTTTT. Translation gives CASSSPVRGYTGELFF.

The genes are TRBV19 and TRBJ1-5; a possible D gene is TRBD1 (6 bases). V lost 3 bases and J 4 bases, leaving 22 bases between the germline ends. This CDR3 comprises 18 residues. The V gene's germline CDR1 is LNHDA and CDR2 SQIVND (reference sequence). CDR3 in DNA: TGTGCCAGTAGTATCATGGTTGTCAGGGGAAGAGGAAATCAGCCCCAGCATTTT. This gives the protein CASSIMVVRGRGNQPQHF.

The rearrangement links TRBV27 to TRBJ1-1; D remains unclear. V was clipped by 3 bases and J by 4 bases, with 12 bases between them. The CDR3 consists of 14 residues. From germline, CDR1 is MNHEY and CDR2 SMNVEV (reference sequence). CDR3 amino acids: CASSFDVSSTEAFF. The CDR3 DNA sequence: TGTGCCAGCAGTTTCGACGTTTCGAGCACTGAAGCTTTCTTT.

DNA of the CDR3: TGCGCCAGCAGCCAAGGGGAGGCGGGAGGAGATACGCAGTATTTT. Translating it yields CASSQGEAGGDTQYF. The chain has TRBV4-1 and TRBJ2-3, with 8 nucleotides matching TRBD2. The CDR3 has 15 residues. The V and J ends lost 1 base and 5 bases, in that order; junction bases with no gene match: 5. Germline V gene sequence: CDR1 MGHRA, CDR2 YSYEKL.

The chain joins TRBV25-1 to TRBJ2-6, with D possibly being TRBD2 (5 bases). The CDR3 runs 13 residues. Between the trimmed V and J ends, which lost 8 bases and 3 bases, there was a span of 8 bases. Looked up from germline, CDR1 is MGHDK and CDR2 is SYGVNS. The CDR3 is CASRESGANVLTF. The DNA of the CDR3 is TGTGCCAGCCGGGAAAGTGGGGCCAACGTCCTGACTTTC. The whole variable domain, remainder taken from reference TRBV25-1 and TRBJ2-6, is EADIYQTPRYLVIGTGKKITLECSQTMGHDKMYWYQQDPGMELHLIHYSYGVNSTEKGDLSSESTVSRIRTEHFPLTLESARPSHTSQYLCASRESGANVLTFGAGSRLTVL.